The present TCR beta chain was sequenced within a study of shared clonotypes between healthy human individuals. Terminally differentiated effector memory CD45RA+ cells were excluded by CCR7 positive selection of CD45RO-negative cells. Participating donors were healthy, HIV-negative adults free of recent acute infections or vaccinations. About this clone itself: Antigen specificity is unknown.

Over several immunoSEQ plates, each subset's genomic DNA was distributed in even portions. Here immunoSEQ multiplex PCR was the method, and the copy in TCRdb shows in-frame clones only, minus some. The repertoire consists of around 550,000 clones, with 90% to 95% occurring once and the leading ten covering over 0.1%. General observations from the study: Unshared clonotypes carried lower generation probabilities than those common to all four donors. It was observed that approximately 5% of naive CD4 clonotypes were shared across a few donors.

This sequence originates from a young woman in good health. Material for sequencing was naive CD8+ T cells sorted from blood.

This chain's CDR3 is CASSVTGSIEKLFF. CDR3 in DNA: TGTGCCAGCAGTGTGACAGGGTCGATTGAAAAACTGTTTTTT. This chain connects TRBV6-1 to TRBJ1-4; TRBD1 matches at 7 bases. The CDR3 is 14 residues long. CDR1 is MNHNS, CDR2 SASEGT, per germline. The ends lost 4 bases at V and 7 bases at J; junction bases unmatched: 6.